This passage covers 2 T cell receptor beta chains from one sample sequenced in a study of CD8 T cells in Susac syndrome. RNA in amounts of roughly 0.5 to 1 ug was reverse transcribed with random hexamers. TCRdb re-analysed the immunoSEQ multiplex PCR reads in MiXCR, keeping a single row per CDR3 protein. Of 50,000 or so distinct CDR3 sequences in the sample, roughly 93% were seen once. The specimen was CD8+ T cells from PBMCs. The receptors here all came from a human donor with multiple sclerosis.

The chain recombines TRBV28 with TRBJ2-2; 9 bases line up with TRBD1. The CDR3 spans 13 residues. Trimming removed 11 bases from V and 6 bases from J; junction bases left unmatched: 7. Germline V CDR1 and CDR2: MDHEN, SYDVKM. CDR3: CAEGGQGPGELFF. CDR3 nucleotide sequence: TGTGCCGAGGGGGGACAGGGCCCCGGGGAGCTGTTTTTT.

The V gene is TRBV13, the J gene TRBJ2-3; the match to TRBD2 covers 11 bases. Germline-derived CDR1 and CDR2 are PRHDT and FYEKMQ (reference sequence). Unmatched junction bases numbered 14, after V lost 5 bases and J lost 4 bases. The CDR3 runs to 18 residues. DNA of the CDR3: TGTGCCAGCAGCACTCGTCGTGTTAGCGGGGGGGCCGCAGATACGCAGTATTTT. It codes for CASSTRRVSGGAADTQYF.